This section outlines one T cell receptor (beta chain) sequence together with its context. V was cut by 4 bases and J by 14 bases, with 20 bases left in between. The CDR3 extends over 14 amino acids. CDR1 is MNHEY and CDR2 is SMNVEV in the germline V gene (reference sequence). These data come from a study of T cell changes during pregnancy in multiple sclerosis. The protocol was immunoSEQ multiplex PCR, while the TCRdb copy is restricted to in-frame clones and leaves out a portion. In the table there are tens of thousands of clones, 92% of which are singletons. The rearrangement links TRBV27 to TRBJ1-4; tentatively, D is TRBD1 (5 bases). The sample consisted of peripheral blood, taken after pregnancy. The TCR comes from a female donor with multiple sclerosis, enrolled in a pregnancy study. The CDR3 coding sequence is TGTGCCAGCAGTTGGGGACGGGGAGGAGGTGGGCTGTTTTTT. Translated, it gives CASSWGRGGGGLFF.